This T cell receptor (beta chain) was observed in a study of early T cells in non-severe SARS-CoV-2 infection. Study-level background: With bulk RNA from unsorted whole blood as input, sequencing yielded unpaired chains.

Findings and caveats of the study: Reliance on VDJdb matching favored anti-spike CD8 responses; private and CD4 specificities were missed.

Individual cDNA molecules were tagged with unique molecular identifiers. Each CDR3 protein is one row after TCRdb ran MiXCR on the 5' RACE reads. The sample contains roughly 28,000 distinct CDR3 sequences, about 4% of which appear only once. This clonotype was observed many times. Antigen: not known. Trimming cost V 4 bases and J 7 bases; bases outside gene matches: 5. The length of the CDR3 is 16 residues. CDR1 is MDHEN, CDR2 SYDVKM, per germline. V gene TRBV28 combines with J gene TRBJ2-1; 15 bases align to TRBD2. The sequence derives from an adult who was a healthcare worker with PCR-confirmed SARS-CoV-2 infection or an uninfected control (not recorded which). Sequencing used whole blood. CDR3 sequence: CASSSGTSGRMNEQFF. The CDR3 bases are TGTGCCAGCAGTTCCGGGACTAGCGGGAGGATGAATGAGCAGTTCTTC.